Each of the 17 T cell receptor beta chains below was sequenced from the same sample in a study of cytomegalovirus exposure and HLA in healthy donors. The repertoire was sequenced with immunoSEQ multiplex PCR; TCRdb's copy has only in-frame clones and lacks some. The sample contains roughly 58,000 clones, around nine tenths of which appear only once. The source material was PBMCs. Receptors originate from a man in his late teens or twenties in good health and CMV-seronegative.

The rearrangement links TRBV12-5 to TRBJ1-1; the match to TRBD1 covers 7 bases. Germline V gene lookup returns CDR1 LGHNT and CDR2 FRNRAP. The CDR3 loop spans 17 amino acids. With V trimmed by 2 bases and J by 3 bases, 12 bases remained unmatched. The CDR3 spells CASGLLTGVWGDTEAFF. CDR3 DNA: TGTGCTAGTGGTTTGCTCACAGGGGTATGGGGAGACACTGAAGCTTTCTTT.

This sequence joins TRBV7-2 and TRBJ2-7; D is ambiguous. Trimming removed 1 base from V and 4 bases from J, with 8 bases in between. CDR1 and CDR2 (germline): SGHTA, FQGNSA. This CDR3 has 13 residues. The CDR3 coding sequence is TGTGCCAGCAGCTTAGACAGAACATACGAGCAGTACTTC. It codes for CASSLDRTYEQYF.

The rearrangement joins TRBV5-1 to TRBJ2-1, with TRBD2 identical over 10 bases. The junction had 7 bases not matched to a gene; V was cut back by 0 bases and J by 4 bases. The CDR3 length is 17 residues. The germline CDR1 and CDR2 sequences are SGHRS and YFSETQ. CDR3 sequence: CASSLGTSGDPYNEQFF. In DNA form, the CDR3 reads TGCGCCAGCAGCTTGGGGACTAGCGGAGACCCTTACAATGAGCAGTTCTTC.

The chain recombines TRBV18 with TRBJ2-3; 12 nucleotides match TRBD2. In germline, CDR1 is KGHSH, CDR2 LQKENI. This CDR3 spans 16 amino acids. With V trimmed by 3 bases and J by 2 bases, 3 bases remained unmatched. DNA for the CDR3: TGTGCCAGCTCACCGGGACTAGCGGGTCTCACAGATACGCAGTATTTT. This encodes CASSPGLAGLTDTQYF.

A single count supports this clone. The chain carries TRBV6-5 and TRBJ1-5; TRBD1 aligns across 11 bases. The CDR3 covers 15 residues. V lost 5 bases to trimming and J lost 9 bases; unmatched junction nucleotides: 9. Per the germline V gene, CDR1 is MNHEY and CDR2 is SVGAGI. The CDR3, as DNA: TGTGCCAGCAGTCCGGGACAGGGGGGGGGTTCGCCCCAGCATTTT. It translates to CASSPGQGGGSPQHF.

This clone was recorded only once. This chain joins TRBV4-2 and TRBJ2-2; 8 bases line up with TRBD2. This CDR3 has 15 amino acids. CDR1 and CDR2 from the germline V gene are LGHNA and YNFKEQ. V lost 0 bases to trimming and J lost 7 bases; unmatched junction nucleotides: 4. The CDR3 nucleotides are TGTGCCAGCAGCCAAGATCTAACTAGCGGCGGGGAGCTGTTTTTT. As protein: CASSQDLTSGGELFF.

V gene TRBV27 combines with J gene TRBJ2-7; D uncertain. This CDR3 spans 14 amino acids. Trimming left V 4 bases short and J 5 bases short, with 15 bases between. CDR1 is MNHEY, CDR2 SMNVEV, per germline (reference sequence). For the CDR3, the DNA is TGTGCCAGCAGTTCAATCGAAAGAGTCCACGAGCAGTACTTC. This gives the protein CASSSIERVHEQYF.

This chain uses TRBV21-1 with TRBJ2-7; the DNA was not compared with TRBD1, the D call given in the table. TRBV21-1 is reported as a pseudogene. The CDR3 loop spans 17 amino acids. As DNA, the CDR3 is TGTGCCAGCAGCACAGGGACAGGGACGGTGGAGCCGTGGGAGCAGTACTTC. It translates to CASSTGTGTVEPWEQYF.

CDR3 DNA: TGTGCCAGCAGCCTAGGGACTAGCGGAGACCAGTACTTC. It codes for CASSLGTSGDQYF. The rearrangement joins TRBV11-1 to TRBJ2-5; TRBD2 agrees at 11 bases. The ends lost 5 bases at V and 10 bases at J; junction bases unmatched: 6. The CDR3 runs to 13 residues. Germline V gene lookup returns CDR1 SGHAT and CDR2 FQDESV (reference sequence).

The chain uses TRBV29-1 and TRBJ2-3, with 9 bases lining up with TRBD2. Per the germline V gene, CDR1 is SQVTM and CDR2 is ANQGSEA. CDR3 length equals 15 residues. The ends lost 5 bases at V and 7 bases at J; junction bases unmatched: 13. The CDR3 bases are TGCAGCGTTTCCCCGCCTAGCGGGAATCGATATACGCAGTATTTT. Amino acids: CSVSPPSGNRYTQYF.

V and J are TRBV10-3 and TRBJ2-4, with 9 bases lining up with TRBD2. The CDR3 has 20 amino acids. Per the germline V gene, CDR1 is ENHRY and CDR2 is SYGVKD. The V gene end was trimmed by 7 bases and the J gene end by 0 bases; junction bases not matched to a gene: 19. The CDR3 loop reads CAINRTSVFRRSLAKNIQYF. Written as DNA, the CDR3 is TGTGCCATCAACCGGACTAGCGTTTTCCGTCGTTCGTTAGCCAAAAACATTCAGTACTTC.

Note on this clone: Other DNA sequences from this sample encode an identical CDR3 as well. In nucleotides, the CDR3 is TGTGCCAGCAGTGGACTAGCGGGCTACAATGAGCAGTTCTTC. It encodes CASSGLAGYNEQFF. The gene calls are TRBV2 and TRBJ2-1; 10 nucleotides agree with TRBD2. The CDR3 covers 14 residues. Germline V gene sequence: CDR1 SNHLY, CDR2 FYNNEI. After removal of 4 bases from V and 3 bases from J, the junction contained 0 bases not matched to a gene.

This chain's CDR3 is CASSLGPSSYNEQFF. CDR3 in DNA: TGTGCCAGCAGCTTGGGGCCCAGCTCCTACAATGAGCAGTTCTTC. The rearrangement joins TRBV7-3 to TRBJ2-1, with a weak D call TRBD1 (5 bases). The CDR3 is 15 residues long. V lost 3 bases, J lost 0 bases, and 9 bases lay in between. Germline values: CDR1 SGHTA, CDR2 FQGTGA. Drawing the rest from reference TRBV7-3 and TRBJ2-1, the complete variable domain is GAGVSQTPSNKVTEKGKYVELRCDPISGHTALYWYRQSLGQGPEFLIYFQGTGAADDSGLPNDRFFAVRPEGSVSTLKIQRTERGDSAVYLCASSLGPSSYNEQFFGPGTRLTVL.

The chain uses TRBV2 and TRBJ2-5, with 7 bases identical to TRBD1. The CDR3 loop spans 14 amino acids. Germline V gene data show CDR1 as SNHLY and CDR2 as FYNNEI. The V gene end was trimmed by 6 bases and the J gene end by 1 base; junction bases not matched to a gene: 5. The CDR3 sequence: CASRETGSQETQYF. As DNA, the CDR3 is TGTGCCAGCAGAGAGACAGGGAGCCAAGAGACCCAGTACTTC.

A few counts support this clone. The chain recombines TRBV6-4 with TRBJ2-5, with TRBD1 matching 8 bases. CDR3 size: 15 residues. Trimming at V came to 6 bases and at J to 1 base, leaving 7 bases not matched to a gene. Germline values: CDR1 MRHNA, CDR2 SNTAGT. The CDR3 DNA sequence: TGTGCCAGCAGCCCTGGACAGGGCGGCCAAGAGACCCAGTACTTC. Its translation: CASSPGQGGQETQYF.

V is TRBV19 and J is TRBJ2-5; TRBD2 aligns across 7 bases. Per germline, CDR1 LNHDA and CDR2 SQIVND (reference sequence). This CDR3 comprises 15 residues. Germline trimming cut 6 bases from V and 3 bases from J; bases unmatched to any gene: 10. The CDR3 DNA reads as TGTGCCAGTAGGGCCTCGGGACTAACGGAAGAGACCCAGTACTTC. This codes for CASRASGLTEETQYF.

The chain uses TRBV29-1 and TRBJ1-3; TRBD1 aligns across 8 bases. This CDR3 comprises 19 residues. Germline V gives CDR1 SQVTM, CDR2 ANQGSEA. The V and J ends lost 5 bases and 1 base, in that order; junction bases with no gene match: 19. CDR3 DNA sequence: TGCAGCGTTAGTCACGGTGTCCTAGGGACAGGAGAATCTGGAAACACCATATATTTT. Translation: CSVSHGVLGTGESGNTIYF. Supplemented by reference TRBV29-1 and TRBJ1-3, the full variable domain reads SAVISQKPSRDICQRGTSLTIQCQVDSQVTMMFWYRQQPGQSLTLIATANQGSEATYESGFVIDKFPISRPNLTFSTLTVSNMSPEDSSIYLCSVSHGVLGTGESGNTIYFGEGSWLTVV.